Below, 27 T cell receptor beta chains from the same sample are listed, as sequenced in a study of T cells after yellow fever vaccination. TCRdb analysed the 5' RACE reads with MiXCR anew, one entry per CDR3 protein. This table holds about 350,000 distinct CDR3 sequences, around 13% found once. This specimen consisted of CD4+ T cells sorted from PBMCs, obtained 15 days after the yellow fever booster vaccination. The receptors derive from a man aged 18 to 30 who received the YFV17D yellow fever vaccine.

This clonotype has more than one count but fewer than ten. This chain joins TRBV19 and TRBJ2-2; the match to TRBD2 covers 8 bases. In germline, CDR1 is LNHDA, CDR2 SQIVND (reference sequence). This CDR3 region has 14 residues. J lost 3 bases, V lost 6 bases, and 3 bases had no gene match. CDR3 coding DNA: TGTGCCAGTAGCGGGGGGGCCGACACCGGGGAGCTGTTTTTT. Translated: CASSGGADTGELFF.

This clonotype showed up just a few times. This rearrangement joins TRBV1 to TRBJ1-5; the D segment call TRBD1 is taken from the table without a DNA check. TRBV1 is labeled a pseudogene. The CDR3 covers 15 residues. The DNA of the CDR3 is TGCACCAGCAGCGTGGGCGGTAATAGCAATCAGCCCCAGCATTTT. Translating gives CTSSVGGNSNQPQHF.

This clonotype has only a few counts. V and J are TRBV6-2 or TRBV6-3 and TRBJ1-1; no clear D gene. Germline V lookup: CDR1 MNHEY, CDR2 SVGEGT. Deletions cut 5 bases from V and 7 bases from J, with 8 bases between. The CDR3 contains 11 residues. The CDR3 coding sequence is TGTGCCAGCAGTCCGGGATTTGAAGCTTTCTTT. Translated: CASSPGFEAFF.

This clonotype appeared many times. The chain links TRBV7-9 to TRBJ2-6, with TRBD1 identical over 7 bases. CDR3 length: 15 residues. Germline V CDR1 and CDR2: SEHNR, FQNEAQ (reference sequence). Trimming at V came to 11 bases and at J to 0 bases, leaving 7 bases not matched to a gene. CDR3 nucleotide sequence: TGTGCCGGGAGAGGGGGCGCCTCTGGGGCCAACGTCCTGACTTTC. It translates to CAGRGGASGANVLTF.

This clonotype has a handful of counts. This chain links TRBV7-2 with TRBJ1-2; 10 bases agree with TRBD1. The CDR3 has 14 residues. The trim removed 5 bases at V and 5 bases at J, leaving 5 bases unmatched. The germline V gene has CDR1 SGHTA and CDR2 FQGNSA. CDR3 sequence (DNA): TGTGCCAGCAGCCGGACAGGGGGGGAGTATGGCTACACCTTC. Translated: CASSRTGGEYGYTF.

The chain is built from TRBV12-3 or TRBV12-4 and TRBJ2-3; D might be TRBD2 (5 bases). Trimming took 5 bases from V and 10 from J, leaving 13 bases between them. This CDR3 is 12 amino acids long. For the CDR3, the DNA is TGTGCCAGCAGTCCCTCGGGAAGAGCGCAGTATTTT. It codes for CASSPSGRAQYF.

This clonotype was picked up many times. V and J are TRBV7-3 and TRBJ2-3; D not resolved. Germline lookup yields CDR1 SGHTA and CDR2 FQGTGA. Deletions cut 5 bases from V and 7 bases from J, with 16 bases between. The CDR3 has 14 residues. The chain's CDR3 is CASSPLGWMNTQYF. The CDR3 region has the DNA TGTGCCAGCAGCCCGCTGGGATGGATGAATACGCAGTATTTT.

The gene calls are TRBV18 and TRBJ2-7; D unclear. V was cut by 1 base and J by 6 bases, with 10 bases left in between. Germline V gene data show CDR1 as KGHSH and CDR2 as LQKENI. There are 13 residues in the CDR3. CDR3 residues: CASSPQKGREQYF. The CDR3 bases are TGTGCCAGCTCACCACAAAAAGGGCGCGAGCAGTACTTC.

The CDR3 DNA follows: TGCAGTGCCCCCGGGCCTGTGGAAGAGACCCAGTACTTC. Its protein is CSAPGPVEETQYF. V is TRBV20-1 and J is TRBJ2-5; D remains unclear. Trimming removed 6 bases at V and 3 bases at J, with 14 bases between. The CDR3 runs to 13 residues. CDR1 is DFQATT and CDR2 is SNEGSKA in the germline V gene (reference sequence).

The CDR3 DNA reads as TGTGCCAGCAGTCCCTCGGGTCGGGTTAACACCGGGGAGCTGTTTTTT. It specifies CASSPSGRVNTGELFF. The chain has TRBV28 and TRBJ2-2; D call uncertain. The V gene lost 5 bases and the J gene lost 2 bases, with 15 bases spanning the gap. The germline V gene encodes CDR1 MDHEN and CDR2 SYDVKM. The CDR3 covers 16 residues. The full variable domain, with the rest looked up from reference TRBV28 and TRBJ2-2, is DVKVTQSSRYLVKRTGEKVFLECVQDMDHENMFWYRQDPGLGLRLIYFSYDVKMKEKGDIPEGYSVSREKKERFSLILESASTNQTSMYLCASSPSGRVNTGELFFGEGSRLTVL.

The CDR3 reads CASRVRVYTEAFF. CDR3 sequence (DNA): TGTGCCAGCAGGGTGCGGGTATACACTGAAGCTTTCTTT. The V gene is TRBV5-5, the J gene TRBJ1-1; D is unresolved. The CDR3 loop spans 13 amino acids. The V and J ends lost 5 bases and 3 bases respectively, with 11 bases between them. Germline CDR1 and CDR2: SGHKS and YYEKEE (reference sequence).

Many counts were recorded for this clonotype. One end of the junction does not line up with germline, which may come from a read error. The chain carries TRBV2 and TRBJ1-1; TRBD1 is a possible D gene (5 bases). Germline loops: CDR1 SNHLY, CDR2 FYNNEI. CDR3 size: 14 residues. The CDR3 loop is CASREDGHSTEAFF. CDR3 nucleotide sequence: TGTGCCAGCCGTGAGGACGGACACAGCACTGAAGCTTTCTTT.

This chain connects TRBV6-5 to TRBJ1-4; 7 bases line up with TRBD1. This CDR3 is built from 15 residues. Germline values: CDR1 MNHEY, CDR2 SVGAGI. J was trimmed by 0 bases and V by 5 bases; bases with no gene match: 3. CDR3 in amino acids: CASSRDRATNEKLFF. CDR3 bases: TGTGCCAGCAGTCGCGACAGGGCAACTAATGAAAAACTGTTTTTT.

This clonotype was observed a few times. The chain uses TRBV12-3 or TRBV12-4 and TRBJ1-1; D might be TRBD1 (6 bases). The CDR3 is 13 residues long. V was cut by 4 bases and J by 5 bases, with 11 bases left in between. CDR3 amino acids: CASSYREGTEAFF. In DNA form, the CDR3 reads TGTGCCAGCAGTTACAGGGAGGGGACTGAAGCTTTCTTT.

This clonotype has just a few counts. The chain employs TRBV20-1 and TRBJ2-1; weak D call: TRBD2 (6 bases). Looked up from germline, CDR1 is DFQATT and CDR2 is SNEGSKA (reference sequence). Trimming left V 4 bases short and J 4 bases short, with 23 bases between. This CDR3 has 17 residues. The CDR3 sequence: CSATSGGAPWEYNEQFF. The CDR3 DNA follows: TGCAGTGCTACCTCCGGCGGGGCGCCGTGGGAGTACAATGAGCAGTTCTTC.

This clonotype was seen repeatedly, ten times or more. The V call is TRBV7-9, the J call TRBJ2-3; D may match TRBD1 or TRBD2 (5 bases each). The V gene's germline CDR1 is SEHNR and CDR2 FQNEAQ (reference sequence). V was cut by 5 bases and J by 2 bases, with 11 bases left in between. The CDR3 runs 14 residues. The CDR3 nucleotides read TGTGCCAGCAGCCTAGAGGGGCACACAGATACGCAGTATTTT. Its protein is CASSLEGHTDTQYF.

This clonotype was observed a handful of times. The gene calls are TRBV5-6 and TRBJ2-2, with TRBD1 identical over 8 bases. This CDR3 comprises 15 residues. Germline loops: CDR1 SGHDT, CDR2 YYEEEE. After removal of 4 bases from V and 4 bases from J, the junction contained 6 bases not matched to a gene. The CDR3 sequence is CASSLGQGPTGELFF. As DNA, the CDR3 is TGTGCCAGCAGCCTAGGACAGGGCCCCACCGGGGAGCTGTTTTTT.

This chain uses TRBV7-9 with TRBJ2-5; 12 positions match TRBD2. With 1 base clipped from V and 5 bases from J, the junction kept 8 bases outside the gene matches. The CDR3 covers 17 residues. Germline values: CDR1 SEHNR, CDR2 FQNEAQ (reference sequence). CDR3 in amino acids: CASSLVLTSGGRETQYF. CDR3 nucleotide sequence: TGTGCCAGCAGCTTAGTATTGACTAGCGGGGGTAGGGAGACCCAGTACTTC.

This clonotype occurred a few times. J is TRBJ1-2 and V is TRBV12-3 or TRBV12-4, with TRBD1 identical over 7 bases. The CDR3 spans 14 residues. V was pared by 4 bases and J by 3 bases, with 5 bases of the junction left unmatched. CDR3 amino acids: CASSSEQGYYGYTF. CDR3 sequence (DNA): TGTGCCAGCAGTTCCGAACAGGGGTACTATGGCTACACCTTC.

This clonotype was seen a few times. This chain connects TRBV4-3 to TRBJ1-3; unclear D gene. Germline V CDR1 and CDR2: LGHNA, YSLEER. Trimming removed 0 bases from V and 4 bases from J, with 16 bases in between. The length of the CDR3 is 17 residues. CDR3 sequence reads: CASSQDTRSLQGNTIYF. Here the CDR3 DNA reads TGCGCCAGCAGCCAAGATACCAGGAGCCTACAAGGAAACACCATATATTTT.

CDR3 loop: CAISEGTVGSGGPQETQYF. In DNA, the CDR3 is TGTGCCATCAGTGAGGGCACCGTAGGGAGCGGGGGGCCGCAAGAGACCCAGTACTTC. J is TRBJ2-5 and V is TRBV10-3; TRBD2 agrees at 9 bases. The CDR3 has 19 residues. The germline V gene encodes CDR1 ENHRY and CDR2 SYGVKD. V was clipped by 2 bases and J by 2 bases; unmatched bases: 15.

This clonotype was counted between two and nine times. The V call is TRBV5-1, the J call TRBJ1-3; D gene uncertain. Germline V lookup: CDR1 SGHRS, CDR2 YFSETQ. The CDR3 contains 15 residues. With 4 bases removed from V and 0 bases from J, the gap between germline ends came to 11 bases. In DNA form, the CDR3 reads TGCGCCAGCAGCACCGGAGGAAACTCTGGAAACACCATATATTTT. It yields the protein CASSTGGNSGNTIYF.

This clonotype was recorded a few times. The rearrangement joins TRBV28 to TRBJ2-2; 9 bases align to TRBD1. There are 18 residues in the CDR3. The germline V gene encodes CDR1 MDHEN and CDR2 SYDVKM. V was clipped by 6 bases and J by 9 bases; unmatched bases: 20. CDR3: CASSSQLRDREISRELFF. The CDR3 region has the DNA TGTGCCAGCAGCTCACAGCTCCGGGACAGGGAAATCAGCAGGGAGCTGTTTTTT.

The chain links TRBV6-2 or TRBV6-3 to TRBJ2-1; 9 nucleotides line up with TRBD2. V lost 7 bases, J lost 3 bases, and 7 bases stayed unmatched. Germline CDR1 and CDR2: MNHEY and SVGEGT. This CDR3 is 15 amino acids long. CDR3 bases: TGTGCCAGCATTAATAGCGGGGGACGCTACAATGAGCAGTTCTTC. This codes for CASINSGGRYNEQFF.

The J gene is TRBJ2-2, the V gene TRBV27, with 8 bases that match TRBD2. V lost 0 bases, J lost 2 bases, and 2 bases stayed unmatched. Germline CDR1 is MNHEY and CDR2 is SMNVEV (reference sequence). The CDR3 totals 16 residues. The CDR3 spells CASSLSLADNTGELFF. DNA of the CDR3: TGTGCCAGCAGTTTATCACTAGCGGACAACACCGGGGAGCTGTTTTTT.

The chain carries TRBV7-9 and TRBJ1-6, with D unresolved. The CDR3 extends over 12 amino acids. With 3 bases removed from V and 8 bases from J, the gap between germline ends came to 5 bases. Germline CDR1 and CDR2: SEHNR and FQNEAQ (reference sequence). In DNA, the CDR3 is TGTGCCAGCAGCTTGATCGATTCACCCCTCCACTTT. It codes for CASSLIDSPLHF.

The sample holds many counts of this clonotype. This sequence joins TRBV4-2 and TRBJ2-3, with 8 bases fitting TRBD2. Germline V CDR1 and CDR2: LGHNA, YNFKEQ. The CDR3 loop spans 15 amino acids. Losses at the gene ends were 0 bases for V and 4 bases for J; bases not matched to a gene: 3. The CDR3 DNA is TGTGCCAGCAGCCAAGAGGCGGGACTAGCAGATACGCAGTATTTT. Protein: CASSQEAGLADTQYF.